The next 4 T cell receptor beta chains were all read from a single sample in a study of radiotherapy plus CTLA-4 blockade in lung cancer. Clones were read by immunoSEQ multiplex PCR, and TCRdb kept only the in-frame ones, dropping some. The sample consists of tens of thousands of clones, roughly three quarters of them appearing once. Sequenced here: peripheral blood, sampled from a patient treated with radiotherapy plus ipilimumab. The receptors were gathered from a human donor with non-small cell lung cancer whose response to radiotherapy plus ipilimumab could not be evaluated.

This chain uses TRBV15 with TRBJ1-2, with 9 nucleotides matching TRBD1. The CDR3 totals 15 residues. Per the germline V gene, CDR1 is LNHNV and CDR2 is YYDKDF (reference sequence). The V and J ends lost 5 bases and 4 bases, in that order; junction bases with no gene match: 8. Here the CDR3 reads CATSPQGALAYGYTF. For the CDR3, the DNA is TGTGCCACCAGCCCACAGGGGGCCCTGGCCTATGGCTACACCTTC.

Remarks on this clone: One end of the junction does not line up with germline, which may come from a read error. The genes are TRBV7-9 and TRBJ2-7, with 7 bases fitting TRBD1. Germline CDR1 SEHNR, CDR2 FQNEAQ (reference sequence). The length of the CDR3 is 13 residues. In nucleotides, the CDR3 is TGTACCAGCAGCCGAGACAGGGTATACGAGCAGTACTTC. This codes for CTSSRDRVYEQYF.

A few counts support this clone. V usage is TRBV4-2 and J usage is TRBJ1-5; possible D gene TRBD1, 6 bases. The V gene lost 0 bases and the J gene lost 4 bases, with 13 bases spanning the gap. Looked up from germline, CDR1 is LGHNA and CDR2 is YNFKEQ. CDR3 length equals 16 residues. The CDR3 protein is CASSQEVGGGNQPQHF. The CDR3 DNA is TGTGCCAGCAGCCAAGAGGTAGGGGGGGGGAATCAGCCCCAGCATTTT.

CDR3 loop: CASSRPNGLAGGNEQFF. In nucleotides, the CDR3 is TGCGCCAGCAGCCGCCCTAATGGACTAGCGGGAGGTAATGAGCAGTTCTTC. The V and J genes are TRBV5-1 and TRBJ2-1; 14 bases align to TRBD2. Germline CDR1 reads SGHRS; CDR2 reads YFSETQ. This CDR3 is built from 17 residues. Trimming at V came to 4 bases and at J to 7 bases, leaving 10 bases not matched to a gene.